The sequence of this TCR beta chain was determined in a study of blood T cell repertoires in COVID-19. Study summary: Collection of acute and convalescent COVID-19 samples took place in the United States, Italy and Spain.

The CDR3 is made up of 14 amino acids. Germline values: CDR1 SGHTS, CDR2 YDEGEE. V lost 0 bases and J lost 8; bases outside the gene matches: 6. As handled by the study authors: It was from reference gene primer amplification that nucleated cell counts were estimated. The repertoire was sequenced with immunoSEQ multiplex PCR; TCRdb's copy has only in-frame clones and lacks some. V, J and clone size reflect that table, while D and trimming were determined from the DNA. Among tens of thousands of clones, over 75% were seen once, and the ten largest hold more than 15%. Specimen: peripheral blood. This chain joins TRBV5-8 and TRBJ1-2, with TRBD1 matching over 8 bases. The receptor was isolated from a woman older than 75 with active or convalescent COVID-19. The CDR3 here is CASSLVQGARGYTF. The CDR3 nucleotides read TGTGCCAGCAGCTTGGTCCAGGGGGCGCGCGGCTACACCTTC.